This T cell receptor (beta chain) was retrieved from a study of blood T cell repertoires in COVID-19. Study-level background: From T cells, B-cell-depleted T cells, or PBMCs came the material, which was cDNA or gDNA.

In assigning cohorts, the study relied on participant-reported clinical history. Two negative PCRs, clearance, or symptom resolution characterized the recovered Cohort 3 donors. Details on this clone: The identical CDR3 is also encoded by other nucleotide sequences in the sample.

Trimming left V 7 bases short and J 0 bases short, with 7 bases between. Germline V gene lookup returns CDR1 SNHLY and CDR2 FYNNEI. The CDR3 length is 13 residues. The table came from immunoSEQ multiplex PCR; TCRdb's copy has only in-frame clones and leaves some out. The table records approximately 300,000 clones, around 86% of them present only once. This clonotype was sampled from a young woman who had recovered from COVID-19. Input material: PBMCs or T cells enriched from blood (not recorded which). The J gene is TRBJ1-3, the V gene TRBV2; D is unresolved. The CDR3 bases are TGTGCCAGCACAGACAACTCTGGAAACACCATATATTTT. It yields the protein CASTDNSGNTIYF.